This T cell receptor beta chain appears in the sequencing data of a study of radiation and T cells in renal cell carcinoma. Whole-study results and caveats: Top tumor clonotypes rose in blood 2 weeks post-radiation, then contracted.

The germline V gene has CDR1 MNHEY and CDR2 SMNVEV (reference sequence). This CDR3 is built from 15 residues. The V end lost 5 bases, the J end lost 0 bases, and 11 bases lay between the germline ends. The time point is: blood 2 weeks post-SBRT. Documented treatment: 15 Gy SBRT to primary tumor, nephrectomy 4 weeks later. In the case of this clone: No antigen is known for it.

The method was immunoSEQ multiplex PCR; TCRdb's version includes in-frame clones alone and lacks a portion of them. Among 60,000 to 80,000 clones, roughly 82% were seen once, and the ten largest hold 5.5% to 7.5%. J is TRBJ1-3 and V is TRBV27, with D perhaps TRBD1 (5 bases). This clonotype was obtained from a man between 60 and 70 years old with renal cell carcinoma. Sequencing was performed on blood, taken from a patient whose treatment included radiotherapy and nephrectomy. This chain's CDR3 is CASSPWGGSGNTIYF. The CDR3 DNA reads as TGTGCCAGCAGTCCTTGGGGGGGCTCTGGAAACACCATATATTTT.